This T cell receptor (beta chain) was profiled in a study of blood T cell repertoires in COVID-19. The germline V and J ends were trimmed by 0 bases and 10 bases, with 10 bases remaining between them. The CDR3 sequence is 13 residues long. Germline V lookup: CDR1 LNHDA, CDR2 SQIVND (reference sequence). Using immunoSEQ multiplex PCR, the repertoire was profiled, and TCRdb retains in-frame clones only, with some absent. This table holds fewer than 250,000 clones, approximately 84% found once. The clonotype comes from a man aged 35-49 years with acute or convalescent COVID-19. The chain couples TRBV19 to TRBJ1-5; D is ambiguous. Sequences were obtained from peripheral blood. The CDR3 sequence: CASSIDLVSPQHF. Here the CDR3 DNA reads TGTGCCAGTAGTATAGATCTTGTTAGTCCCCAGCATTTT.